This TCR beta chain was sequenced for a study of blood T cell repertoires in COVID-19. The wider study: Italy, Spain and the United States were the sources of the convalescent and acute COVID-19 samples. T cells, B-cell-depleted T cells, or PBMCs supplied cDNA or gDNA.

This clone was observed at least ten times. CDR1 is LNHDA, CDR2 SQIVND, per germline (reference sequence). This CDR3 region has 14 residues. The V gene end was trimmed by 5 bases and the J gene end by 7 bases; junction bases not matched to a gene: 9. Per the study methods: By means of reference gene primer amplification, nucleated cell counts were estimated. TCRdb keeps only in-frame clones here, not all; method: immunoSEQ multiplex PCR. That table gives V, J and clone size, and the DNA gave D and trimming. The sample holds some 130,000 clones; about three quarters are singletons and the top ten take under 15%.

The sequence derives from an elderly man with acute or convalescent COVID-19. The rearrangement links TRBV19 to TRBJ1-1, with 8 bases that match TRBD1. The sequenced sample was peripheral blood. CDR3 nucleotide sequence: TGTGCCAGTAGTTTCTCGGACAGGGTTGGTGAAGCTTTCTTT. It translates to CASSFSDRVGEAFF.